The rows below give T cell receptor beta chains drawn from one sample of a study of cytomegalovirus exposure and HLA in healthy donors. Data came from immunoSEQ multiplex PCR; TCRdb stores just in-frame clones and leaves some out. The listing contains 95,000 to 150,000 clones. Source material: PBMCs. Receptor source: a man under 40 in good health and CMV-seronegative. CDR3s include the opening cysteine and the closing phenylalanine or tryptophan. The order of the fields is J gene, V gene, D gene, CDR3 protein, CDR3 DNA. A D gene is named only where the DNA matches it firmly.

J: TRBJ1-2; V: TRBV5-1; D: TRBD1; CDR3: CASSLEGAGIGYTF; DNA: TGCGCCAGCAGCTTGGAGGGGGCCGGTATTGGCTACACCTTC
J: TRBJ2-7; V: TRBV2; D: -; CDR3: CASSETGHTYEQYF; DNA: TGTGCCAGCAGTGAGACGGGACATACCTACGAGCAGTACTTC
J: TRBJ1-5; V: TRBV27; D: TRBD1; CDR3: CASSRQGSNQPQHF; DNA: TGTGCCAGCAGTCGACAGGGGAGCAATCAGCCCCAGCATTTT
J: TRBJ2-7; V: TRBV2; D: -; CDR3: CASSEGGDEQYF; DNA: TGTGCCAGCAGTGAAGGCGGTGACGAGCAGTACTTC
J: TRBJ2-7; V: TRBV11-2; D: TRBD2; CDR3: CASSLSMASGTPYEQYF; DNA: TGTGCCAGCAGCTTATCGATGGCTAGCGGGACTCCCTACGAGCAGTACTTC
J: TRBJ1-3; V: TRBV25-1; D: -; CDR3: CASSAAGVDTIYF; DNA: TGTGCCAGCAGTGCAGCAGGGGTGGACACCATATATTTT
J: TRBJ2-7; V: TRBV9; D: -; CDR3: CASTPGNGRYEQYF; DNA: TGTGCCAGCACCCCCGGGAACGGTCGCTACGAGCAGTACTTC
J: TRBJ2-7; V: TRBV5-4; D: TRBD1; CDR3: CASSFGQGAREQYF; DNA: TGTGCCAGCAGCTTCGGGCAGGGGGCGCGGGAGCAGTACTTC
J: TRBJ1-1; V: TRBV25-1; D: TRBD1; CDR3: CASSGRQGRRDTEAFF; DNA: TGTGCCAGCAGTGGGCGACAGGGTCGCAGGGACACTGAAGCTTTCTTT
J: TRBJ2-5; V: TRBV19; D: -; CDR3: CASSIDRQETQYF; DNA: TGTGCCAGTAGTATAGACAGACAAGAGACCCAGTACTTC
J: TRBJ2-3; V: TRBV27; D: TRBD2; CDR3: CASSLGLAGSDTQYF; DNA: TGTGCCAGCAGTTTGGGACTAGCGGGCTCAGATACGCAGTATTTT
J: TRBJ1-1; V: TRBV6-5; D: TRBD1; CDR3: CASSLGQGGTEAFF; DNA: TGTGCCAGCAGCTTGGGACAGGGAGGGACTGAAGCTTTCTTT
J: TRBJ1-2; V: TRBV6-1; D: TRBD1; CDR3: CASSEGRGQGFYGYTF; DNA: TGTGCCAGCAGCGAAGGCCGGGGACAGGGGTTCTATGGCTACACCTTC
J: TRBJ2-1; V: TRBV6-1; D: TRBD2; CDR3: CASSQLAGPYNEQFF; DNA: TGTGCCAGCAGCCAACTAGCGGGACCCTACAATGAGCAGTTCTTC
J: TRBJ1-1; V: TRBV28; D: -; CDR3: CASRVGQLMNTEAFF; DNA: TGTGCCAGCAGGGTTGGGCAGCTCATGAACACTGAAGCTTTCTTT
J: TRBJ2-3; V: TRBV7-3; D: -; CDR3: CASSPSGTDTQYF; DNA: TGTGCCAGCAGCCCCTCAGGGACAGATACGCAGTATTTT
J: TRBJ1-4; V: TRBV30; D: TRBD1; CDR3: CARSGTANEKLFF; DNA: TGTGCCAGATCCGGGACAGCTAATGAAAAACTGTTTTTT
J: TRBJ1-2; V: TRBV28; D: -; CDR3: CASSYPQGDGYTF; DNA: TGTGCCAGCAGTTATCCCCAAGGGGATGGCTACACCTTC
J: TRBJ1-1; V: TRBV6-4; D: TRBD1; CDR3: CASRTTGADTEAFF; DNA: TGTGCCAGCAGAACGACAGGGGCGGACACTGAAGCTTTCTTT
J: TRBJ2-6; V: TRBV27; D: TRBD1; CDR3: CASSALPGTGDGANVLTF; DNA: TGTGCCAGCAGTGCCCTTCCCGGGACAGGGGACGGGGCCAACGTCCTGACTTTC
J: TRBJ2-3; V: TRBV7-3; D: -; CDR3: CASSWELTDTQYF; DNA: TGTGCCAGCAGCTGGGAGCTCACAGATACGCAGTATTTT
J: TRBJ2-3; V: TRBV7-2; D: TRBD2; CDR3: CASSLGIWRERGASTQYF; DNA: TGTGCCAGCAGCTTAGGGATCTGGCGGGAGAGAGGTGCATCTACGCAGTATTTT
J: TRBJ1-2; V: TRBV28; D: -; CDR3: CASTKVLAYGYTF; DNA: TGTGCCAGCACGAAAGTCCTGGCCTATGGCTACACCTTC
J: TRBJ1-5; V: TRBV6-1; D: -; CDR3: CASRVSDQPQHF; DNA: TGTGCCAGCAGAGTCTCAGATCAGCCCCAGCATTTT
J: TRBJ1-1; V: TRBV9; D: -; CDR3: CASSSYRAPGIDRTEAFF; DNA: TGTGCCAGCAGCTCATACAGGGCCCCAGGAATCGATAGGACTGAAGCTTTCTTT
J: TRBJ1-1; V: TRBV2; D: TRBD1; CDR3: CASSSTHQGVPFF; DNA: TGTGCCAGCAGCTCAACCCATCAGGGGGTCCCTTTCTTT
J: TRBJ2-7; V: TRBV7-2; D: -; CDR3: CAVRGRYPYEQYF; DNA: TGTGCCGTCCGCGGGCGATACCCATACGAGCAGTACTTC
J: TRBJ2-3; V: TRBV6-5; D: TRBD1; CDR3: CASRVTGGTDTQYF; DNA: TGTGCCAGCAGGGTTACAGGGGGCACAGATACGCAGTATTTT
J: TRBJ1-1; V: TRBV11-2; D: -; CDR3: CASSLGRFPEAFF; DNA: TGTGCCAGCAGCTTAGGCAGGTTCCCAGAAGCTTTCTTT
J: TRBJ2-6; V: TRBV4-2; D: TRBD2; CDR3: CASSQVWTSGRGAGANVLTF; DNA: TGTGCCAGCAGCCAAGTCTGGACTAGCGGGAGAGGTGCCGGGGCCAACGTCCTGACTTTC
J: TRBJ2-6; V: TRBV6-4; D: TRBD1; CDR3: CASSDWDRGLSSGANVLTF; DNA: TGTGCCAGCAGTGACTGGGACAGGGGACTCTCCTCTGGGGCCAACGTCCTGACTTTC
J: TRBJ2-1; V: TRBV7-2; D: -; CDR3: CAGSLGQGVHNEQFF; DNA: TGTGCCGGCAGCTTAGGGCAGGGCGTCCACAATGAGCAGTTCTTC